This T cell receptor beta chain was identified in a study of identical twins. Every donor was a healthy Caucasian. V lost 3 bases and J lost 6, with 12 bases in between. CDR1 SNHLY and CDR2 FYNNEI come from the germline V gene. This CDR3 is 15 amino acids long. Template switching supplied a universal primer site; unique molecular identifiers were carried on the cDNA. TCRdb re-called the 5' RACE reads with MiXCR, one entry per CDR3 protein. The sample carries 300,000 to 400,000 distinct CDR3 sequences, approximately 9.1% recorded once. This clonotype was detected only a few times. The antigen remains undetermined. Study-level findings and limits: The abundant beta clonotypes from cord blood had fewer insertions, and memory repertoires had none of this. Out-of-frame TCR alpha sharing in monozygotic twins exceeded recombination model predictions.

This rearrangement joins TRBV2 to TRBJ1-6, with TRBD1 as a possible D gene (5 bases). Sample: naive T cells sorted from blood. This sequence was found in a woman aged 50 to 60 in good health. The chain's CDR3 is CASSEGLGLNSPLHF. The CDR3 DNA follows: TGTGCCAGCAGTGAGGGGCTCGGACTTAATTCACCCCTCCACTTT.